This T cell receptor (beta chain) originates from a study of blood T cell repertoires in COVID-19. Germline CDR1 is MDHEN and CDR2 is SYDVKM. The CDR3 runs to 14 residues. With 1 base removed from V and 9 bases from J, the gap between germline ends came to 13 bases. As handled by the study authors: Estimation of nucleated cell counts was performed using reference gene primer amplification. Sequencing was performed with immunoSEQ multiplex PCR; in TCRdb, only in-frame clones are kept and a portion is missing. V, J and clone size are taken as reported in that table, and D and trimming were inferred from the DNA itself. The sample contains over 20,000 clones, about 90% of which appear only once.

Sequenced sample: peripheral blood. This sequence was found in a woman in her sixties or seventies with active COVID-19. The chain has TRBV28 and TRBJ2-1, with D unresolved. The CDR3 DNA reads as TGTGCCAGCAGTTTATCGAGAAGTTTTAGTGAGCAGTTCTTC. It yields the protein CASSLSRSFSEQFF.